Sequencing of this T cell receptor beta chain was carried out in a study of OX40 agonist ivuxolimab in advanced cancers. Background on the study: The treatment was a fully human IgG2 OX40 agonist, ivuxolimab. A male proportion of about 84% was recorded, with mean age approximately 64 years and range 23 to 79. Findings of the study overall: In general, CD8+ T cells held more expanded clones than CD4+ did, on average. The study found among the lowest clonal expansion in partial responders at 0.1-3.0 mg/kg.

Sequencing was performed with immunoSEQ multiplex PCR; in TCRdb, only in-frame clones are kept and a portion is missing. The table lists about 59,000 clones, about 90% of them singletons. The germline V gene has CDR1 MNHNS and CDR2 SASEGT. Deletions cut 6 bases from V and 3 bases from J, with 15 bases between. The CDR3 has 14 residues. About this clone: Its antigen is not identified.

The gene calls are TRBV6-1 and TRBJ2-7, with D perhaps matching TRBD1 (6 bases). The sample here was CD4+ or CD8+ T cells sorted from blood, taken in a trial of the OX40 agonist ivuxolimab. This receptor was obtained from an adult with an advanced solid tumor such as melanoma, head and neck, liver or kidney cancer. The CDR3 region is CASRTGGAHYEQYF. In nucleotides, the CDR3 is TGTGCCAGCAGGACAGGTGGAGCCCACTACGAGCAGTACTTC.